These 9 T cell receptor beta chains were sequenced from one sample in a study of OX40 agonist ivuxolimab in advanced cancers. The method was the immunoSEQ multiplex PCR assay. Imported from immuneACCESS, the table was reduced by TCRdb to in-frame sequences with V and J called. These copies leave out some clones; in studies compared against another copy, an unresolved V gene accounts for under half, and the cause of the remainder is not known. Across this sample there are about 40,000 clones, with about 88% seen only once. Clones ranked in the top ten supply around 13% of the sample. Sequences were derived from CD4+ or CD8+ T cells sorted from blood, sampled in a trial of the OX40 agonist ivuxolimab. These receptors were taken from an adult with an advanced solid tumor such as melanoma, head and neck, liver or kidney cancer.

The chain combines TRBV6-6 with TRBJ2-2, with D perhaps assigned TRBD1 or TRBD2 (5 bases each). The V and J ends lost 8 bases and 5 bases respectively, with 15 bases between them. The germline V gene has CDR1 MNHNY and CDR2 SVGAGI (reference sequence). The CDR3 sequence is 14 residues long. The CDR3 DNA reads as TGTGCCAGCGTTCCGGGGCCCTATACCGGGGAGCTGTTTTTT. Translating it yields CASVPGPYTGELFF.

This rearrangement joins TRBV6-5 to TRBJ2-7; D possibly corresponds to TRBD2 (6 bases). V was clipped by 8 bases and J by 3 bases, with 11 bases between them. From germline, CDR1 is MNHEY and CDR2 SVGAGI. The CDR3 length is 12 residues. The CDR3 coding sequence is TGTGCCAGCGGCGGGAAATTCTACGAGCAGTACTTC. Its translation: CASGGKFYEQYF.

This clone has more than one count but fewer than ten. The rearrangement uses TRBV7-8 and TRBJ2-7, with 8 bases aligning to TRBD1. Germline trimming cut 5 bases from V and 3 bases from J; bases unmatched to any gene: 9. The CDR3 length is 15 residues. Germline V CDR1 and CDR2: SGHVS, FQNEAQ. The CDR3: CASSPGQGEGYEQYF. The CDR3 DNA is TGTGCCAGCAGCCCCGGACAGGGAGAGGGCTACGAGCAGTACTTC.

The CDR3 coding sequence is TGTGCCGGCCTACAGGGTTACTATGGCTACACCTTC. Translating gives CAGLQGYYGYTF. V and J are TRBV30 and TRBJ1-2; D is possibly TRBD1 (6 bases). The germline V gene encodes CDR1 GTSNPN and CDR2 SVGIG (reference sequence). The CDR3 loop spans 12 amino acids. Trimming pared 8 bases from V and 3 bases from J, leaving 13 bases between. Filled out from reference TRBV30 and TRBJ1-2, the complete variable domain reads SQTIHQWPATLVQPVGSPLSLECTVEGTSNPNLYWYRQAAGRGLQLLFYSVGIGQISSEVPQNLSASRPQDRQFILSSKKLLLSDSGFYLCAGLQGYYGYTFGSGTRLTVV.

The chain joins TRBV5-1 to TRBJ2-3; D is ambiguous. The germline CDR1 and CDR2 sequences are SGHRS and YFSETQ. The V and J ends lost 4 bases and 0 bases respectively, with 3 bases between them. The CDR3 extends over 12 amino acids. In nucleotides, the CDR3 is TGCGCCAGCAGCCCCAGCACAGATACGCAGTATTTT. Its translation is CASSPSTDTQYF.

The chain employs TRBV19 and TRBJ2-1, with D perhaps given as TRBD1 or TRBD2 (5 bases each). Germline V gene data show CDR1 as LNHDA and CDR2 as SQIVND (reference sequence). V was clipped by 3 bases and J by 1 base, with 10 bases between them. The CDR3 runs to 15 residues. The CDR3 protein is CASSMGEGSYNEQFF. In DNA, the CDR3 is TGTGCCAGTAGTATGGGGGAAGGGTCCTACAATGAGCAGTTCTTC.

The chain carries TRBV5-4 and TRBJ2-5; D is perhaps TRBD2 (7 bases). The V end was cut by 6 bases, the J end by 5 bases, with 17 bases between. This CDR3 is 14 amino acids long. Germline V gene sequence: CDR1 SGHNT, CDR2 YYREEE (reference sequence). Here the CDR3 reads CASTLPGGLETQYF. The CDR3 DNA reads TGTGCCAGCACCCTGCCCGGGGGGCTGGAGACCCAGTACTTC.

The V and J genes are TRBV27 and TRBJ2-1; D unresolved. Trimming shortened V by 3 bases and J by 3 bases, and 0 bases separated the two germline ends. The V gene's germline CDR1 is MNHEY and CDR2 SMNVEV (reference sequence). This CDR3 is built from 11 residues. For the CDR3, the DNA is TGTGCCAGCAGTTTCTACAATGAGCAGTTCTTC. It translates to CASSFYNEQFF.

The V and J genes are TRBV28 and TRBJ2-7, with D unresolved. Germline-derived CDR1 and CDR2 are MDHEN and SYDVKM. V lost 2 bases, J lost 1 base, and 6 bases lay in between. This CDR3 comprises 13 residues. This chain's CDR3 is CASSLMGSYEQYF. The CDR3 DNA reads TGTGCCAGCAGTTTAATGGGTTCCTACGAGCAGTACTTC.